Presented here are 16 T cell receptor beta chains from one specimen sequenced in a study of response to subunit inactivated influenza vaccine. TCRdb redid the calling of the RT-PCR reads with MiXCR, one entry per CDR3 protein. This sample has 500,000 to 600,000 distinct CDR3 sequences, with roughly 12% found just once. The same sample was also studied in work on T cells expressing NK-cell markers. This second study notes: The cDNA for TCR beta came from 5'RACE template switching with UMIs.

The sequencing used PBMCs from blood, collected on the day of vaccination. Source of these receptors: a middle-aged man who received an inactivated influenza vaccine.

The CDR3, as DNA: TGTGCCAGCAGTTACTTCTCCGGGACTAGCGGCCCCGGGCAGAAGGCGCAGTATTTT. This gives the protein CASSYFSGTSGPGQKAQYF. This chain connects TRBV6-2 or TRBV6-3 to TRBJ2-3; 11 nucleotides align to TRBD2. There are 19 residues in the CDR3. Germline values: CDR1 MNHEY, CDR2 SVGEGT. V shed 1 base and J 10 bases; nucleotides not matched to a gene: 19.

This clonotype was counted many times. The V and J genes are TRBV7-9 and TRBJ2-7; D is ambiguous. Per the germline V gene, CDR1 is SEHNR and CDR2 is FQNEAQ (reference sequence). With 1 base removed from V and 4 bases from J, the gap between germline ends came to 11 bases. The CDR3 extends over 14 amino acids. The CDR3 coding sequence is TGTGCCAGCAGCTTAGTAACCACATGGTACGAGCAGTACTTC. It encodes CASSLVTTWYEQYF.

This clonotype was recorded at least ten times. The chain joins TRBV20-1 to TRBJ2-5; D is unclear. Germline-derived CDR1 and CDR2 are DFQATT and SNEGSKA (reference sequence). The CDR3 is 15 residues long. V gave up 2 bases and J gave up 4 bases, with 17 bases separating them. The CDR3 here is CSARSRRGAPETQYF. In DNA, the CDR3 is TGCAGTGCTAGATCTCGTCGCGGCGCCCCAGAGACCCAGTACTTC.

A few counts support this clonotype. The chain combines TRBV29-1 with TRBJ1-2; 8 bases are shared with TRBD1. CDR3 length: 13 residues. The germline gives CDR1 SQVTM, CDR2 ANQGSEA. The ends lost 7 bases at V and 4 bases at J; junction bases unmatched: 8. The DNA for the CDR3 is TGCAGCGGAGCAGGGGGCATCGGCTATGGCTACACCTTC. The encoded protein is CSGAGGIGYGYTF.

V gene TRBV12-3 or TRBV12-4 combines with J gene TRBJ2-1; D not resolved. There are 13 residues in the CDR3. Trimming took 5 bases from V and 2 from J, leaving 7 bases between them. Here the CDR3 reads CASSPTAYNEQFF. Written as DNA, the CDR3 is TGTGCCAGCAGTCCGACCGCCTACAATGAGCAGTTCTTC.

V usage is TRBV5-6 and J usage is TRBJ1-1; 9 bases are a match to TRBD1. This CDR3 region has 14 residues. With V trimmed by 4 bases and J by 5 bases, 6 bases remained unmatched. The germline gives CDR1 SGHDT, CDR2 YYEEEE. This chain's CDR3 is CASSRTGERTEAFF. The CDR3 nucleotides are TGTGCCAGCAGCCGGACAGGGGAGAGGACTGAAGCTTTCTTT. The full variable domain, rest sourced from reference TRBV5-6 and TRBJ1-1, is DAGVTQSPTHLIKTRGQQVTLRCSPKSGHDTVSWYQQALGQGPQFIFQYYEEEERQRGNFPDRFSGHQFPNYSSELNVNALLLGDSALYLCASSRTGERTEAFFGQGTRLTVV.

The chain couples TRBV6-1 to TRBJ2-3; D is perhaps TRBD1 (6 bases). V was cut by 6 bases and J by 2 bases, with 12 bases left in between. This CDR3 spans 14 amino acids. The germline CDR1 and CDR2 sequences are MNHNS and SASEGT. The CDR3 DNA reads TGTGCCAGCAGGCAACAGGGCACCACAGATACGCAGTATTTT. As protein: CASRQQGTTDTQYF.

This clonotype was recorded a few times. V and J are TRBV7-2 and TRBJ1-6, with 9 bases fitting TRBD1. CDR1 SGHTA and CDR2 FQGNSA come from the germline V gene. This CDR3 spans 16 amino acids. Trimming removed 3 bases from V and 5 bases from J; junction bases left unmatched: 5. The CDR3 protein is CASSLAGTGNNSPLHF. DNA for the CDR3: TGTGCCAGCAGCTTGGCCGGGACAGGGAATAATTCACCCCTCCACTTT.

This clonotype occurred many times. The gene calls are TRBV25-1 and TRBJ2-1, with D unclear. The CDR3 loop spans 13 amino acids. The V gene lost 10 bases and the J gene lost 4 bases, with 14 bases spanning the gap. The germline V gene encodes CDR1 MGHDK and CDR2 SYGVNS. CDR3 amino acids: CATSRVGYNEQFF. The CDR3 nucleotides read TGTGCCACCTCAAGGGTAGGTTACAATGAGCAGTTCTTC. Full variable domain (outside the CDR3, taken from reference TRBV25-1 and TRBJ2-1): EADIYQTPRYLVIGTGKKITLECSQTMGHDKMYWYQQDPGMELHLIHYSYGVNSTEKGDLSSESTVSRIRTEHFPLTLESARPSHTSQYLCATSRVGYNEQFFGPGTRLTVL.

The sample holds a few counts of this clonotype. This sequence joins TRBV12-3 or TRBV12-4 and TRBJ2-7, with a tentative D call TRBD1 (5 bases). CDR3 length equals 13 residues. V was cut by 2 bases and J by 7 bases, with 12 bases left in between. This CDR3 is CASSLWLGQEQYF. CDR3 nucleotides: TGTGCCAGCAGTTTATGGCTAGGACAAGAGCAGTACTTC.

This chain uses TRBV6-1 with TRBJ2-6; D is uncertain. The V gene's germline CDR1 is MNHNS and CDR2 SASEGT. Trimming shortened V by 5 bases and J by 0 bases, and 20 bases separated the two germline ends. The CDR3 sequence is 19 residues long. In nucleotides, the CDR3 is TGTGCCAGCAGTAGAACGCCAGGAAGAACTTTCTCTGGGGCCAACGTCCTGACTTTC. This gives the protein CASSRTPGRTFSGANVLTF.

This clonotype has only a few counts. The chain couples TRBV24-1 to TRBJ2-1, with TRBD1 matching over 8 bases. The CDR3 has 16 amino acids. V dropped 4 bases and J dropped 6; count of bases not matched to a gene: 10. From germline, CDR1 is KGHDR and CDR2 SFDVKD. The CDR3: CATSEFRLTGGNEQFF. The CDR3 DNA reads as TGTGCCACCAGTGAATTCCGACTCACAGGGGGCAATGAGCAGTTCTTC.

This chain connects TRBV20-1 to TRBJ2-7; 7 nucleotides match TRBD2. The germline CDR1 and CDR2 sequences are DFQATT and SNEGSKA (reference sequence). J gave up 3 bases and V 1 base, and 6 bases lay outside the gene matches. This CDR3 is 14 amino acids long. In DNA form, the CDR3 reads TGCAGTGCTAGAGCCGGGACTACTTTCTACGAGCAGTACTTC. It translates to CSARAGTTFYEQYF.

V and J are TRBV7-9 and TRBJ2-1, with D maybe TRBD2 (5 bases). The V end was cut by 8 bases, the J end by 3 bases, with 11 bases between. From germline, CDR1 is SEHNR and CDR2 FQNEAQ (reference sequence). The CDR3 runs to 13 residues. CDR3 DNA: TGTGCCAGCGGGCGGGTTGACTACAATGAGCAGTTCTTC. Its translation: CASGRVDYNEQFF.

The gene calls are TRBV11-1 and TRBJ1-5, with D perhaps TRBD1 (5 bases). The CDR3 spans 19 residues. The V gene lost 2 bases and the J gene lost 7 bases, with 27 bases spanning the gap. Germline CDR1 is SGHAT and CDR2 is FQDESV (reference sequence). This CDR3 is CASSLTSQVSGKWGQPQHF. The CDR3 DNA reads as TGTGCCAGCAGCTTAACCTCCCAGGTGTCAGGGAAATGGGGACAGCCCCAGCATTTT.

This clonotype was seen a handful of times. This chain connects TRBV3-1 to TRBJ2-3; TRBD2 matches at 9 bases. The germline V gene has CDR1 LGHDT and CDR2 YNNKEL (reference sequence). V shed 0 bases, J shed 1 base, and the junction held 2 bases outside the gene matches. This CDR3 comprises 16 residues. The CDR3 coding sequence is TGTGCCAGCAGCCAAGATCCTAGCGGGGGCACAGATACGCAGTATTTT. It is translated as CASSQDPSGGTDTQYF.